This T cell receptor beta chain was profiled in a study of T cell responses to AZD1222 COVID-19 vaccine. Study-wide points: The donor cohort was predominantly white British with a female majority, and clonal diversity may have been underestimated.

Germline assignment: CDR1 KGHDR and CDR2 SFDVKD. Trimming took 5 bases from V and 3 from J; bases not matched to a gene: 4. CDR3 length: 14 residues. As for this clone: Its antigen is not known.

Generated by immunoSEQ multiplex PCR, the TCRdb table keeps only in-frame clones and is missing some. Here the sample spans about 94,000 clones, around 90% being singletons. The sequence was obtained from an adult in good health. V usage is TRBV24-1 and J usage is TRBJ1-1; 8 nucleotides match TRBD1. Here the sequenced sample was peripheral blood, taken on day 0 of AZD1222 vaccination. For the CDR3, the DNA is TGTGCCACCAGTGGTACAGGGGGTGACACTGAAGCTTTCTTT. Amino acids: CATSGTGGDTEAFF.